The 17 T cell receptor beta chains in this list originate from one sample, sequenced in a study of T cell clones after liver transplantation. Sequencing was performed with immunoSEQ multiplex PCR; in TCRdb, only in-frame clones are kept and a portion is missing. The table records tens of thousands of clones, around 70% of them present only once. The material was CD4+ T cells from blood, obtained at the 22-month timepoint. Receptors originate from a human patient who received a liver transplant. A share of the T cells may be of graft donor origin.

At least ten counts were recorded for this clone. J is TRBJ1-5 and V is TRBV30; the D is unclear. The V end was cut by 2 bases, the J end by 3 bases, with 14 bases between. The CDR3 loop spans 15 amino acids. Germline loops: CDR1 GTSNPN, CDR2 SVGIG (reference sequence). The CDR3 DNA follows: TGTGCCTGGAGTTTGGTAGGCCGTAACAATCAGCCCCAGCATTTT. Amino acid sequence: CAWSLVGRNNQPQHF. Using reference TRBV30 and TRBJ1-5 for the parts outside the CDR3, the full variable domain is SQTIHQWPATLVQPVGSPLSLECTVEGTSNPNLYWYRQAAGRGLQLLFYSVGIGQISSEVPQNLSASRPQDRQFILSSKKLLLSDSGFYLCAWSLVGRNNQPQHFGDGTRLSIL.

The table lists this clone with many counts. This chain joins TRBV27 and TRBJ1-1; D unclear. Looked up from germline, CDR1 is MNHEY and CDR2 is SMNVEV (reference sequence). With 2 bases removed from V and 1 base from J, the gap between germline ends came to 8 bases. This CDR3 contains 14 residues. DNA for the CDR3: TGTGCCAGCAGTTTAAGGTTAGGGAACACTGAAGCTTTCTTT. Encoded protein: CASSLRLGNTEAFF.

The genes are TRBV6-6 and TRBJ2-3; D possibly uses TRBD1 or TRBD2 (5 bases each). CDR1 and CDR2 from the germline V gene are MNHNY and SVGAGI (reference sequence). Trimming left V 9 bases short and J 0 bases short, with 13 bases between. This CDR3 has 14 amino acids. CDR3: CASRDGSSTDTQYF. The CDR3 DNA sequence: TGTGCCAGTCGGGACGGCTCTAGCACAGATACGCAGTATTTT.

The chain has TRBV5-1 and TRBJ1-1, with 11 bases identical to TRBD1. The CDR3 is made up of 16 amino acids. In germline, CDR1 is SGHRS, CDR2 YFSETQ. V dropped 2 bases and J dropped 6; count of bases not matched to a gene: 9. The CDR3, as DNA: TGCGCCAGCAGCTTCCGGGACAGGGGGTTCCTCGCTGAAGCTTTCTTT. Translating it yields CASSFRDRGFLAEAFF.

The rearrangement links TRBV30 to TRBJ1-2; tentatively, D is TRBD1 (6 bases). Germline CDR1 is GTSNPN and CDR2 is SVGIG (reference sequence). The CDR3 is 15 amino acids. The V and J ends lost 3 bases and 1 base respectively, with 15 bases between them. The CDR3, as DNA: TGTGCCTGGAGGAAGGCCGGGGGCGGTAACTATGGCTACACCTTC. It codes for CAWRKAGGGNYGYTF. Based on the CDR3 plus reference TRBV30 and TRBJ1-2, the full variable domain is SQTIHQWPATLVQPVGSPLSLECTVEGTSNPNLYWYRQAAGRGLQLLFYSVGIGQISSEVPQNLSASRPQDRQFILSSKKLLLSDSGFYLCAWRKAGGGNYGYTFGSGTRLTVV.

V usage is TRBV6-5 and J usage is TRBJ2-7; a weak D match, TRBD2 (6 bases). From germline, CDR1 is MNHEY and CDR2 SVGAGI. V lost 5 bases, J lost 3 bases, and 17 bases lay in between. The length of the CDR3 is 15 residues. The CDR3 reads CASSRSGLLIYEQYF. Here the CDR3 DNA reads TGTGCCAGCAGTCGCTCGGGACTCCTGATCTACGAGCAGTACTTC.

The chain has TRBV5-6 and TRBJ2-7; tentative D call: TRBD2 (5 bases). Trimming removed 0 bases from V and 0 bases from J, with 10 bases in between. Germline CDR1 is SGHDT and CDR2 is YYEEEE. The CDR3 spans 15 residues. The CDR3 sequence is CASSLALGSSYEQYF. The CDR3 nucleotides are TGTGCCAGCAGCTTGGCCCTTGGGAGCTCCTACGAGCAGTACTTC.

This clone was observed a single time. The chain uses TRBV6-5 and TRBJ2-7; 9 bases agree with TRBD1. This CDR3 spans 14 amino acids. CDR1 and CDR2 (germline): MNHEY, SVGAGI. The V segment lost 6 bases and the J segment 6 bases; nucleotides outside the gene matches: 9. CDR3 region: CASRTQGAGVEQYF. The DNA of the CDR3 is TGTGCCAGCAGAACACAGGGGGCGGGGGTCGAGCAGTACTTC.

With respect to this clone: A junction end diverges from the germline sequence, so it may reflect a read error. The chain recombines TRBV2 with TRBJ1-1; tentative D call: TRBD1 (5 bases). The CDR3 spans 14 residues. Germline CDR1 reads SNHLY; CDR2 reads FYNNEI. The CDR3 sequence: CASSEGQINTEVFF. The CDR3 DNA is TGTGCCAGCAGTGAAGGACAGATCAACACTGAAGTTTTCTTT. Variable domain in full (rest from reference TRBV2 and TRBJ1-1): EPEVTQTPSHQVTQMGQEVILRCVPISNHLYFYWYRQILGQKVEFLVSFYNNEISEKSEIFDDQFSVERPDGSNFTLKIRSTKLEDSAMYFCASSEGQINTEVFFGQGTRLTVV.

V is TRBV5-1 and J is TRBJ1-1, with TRBD1 as a possible D gene (5 bases). The CDR3 loop spans 16 amino acids. Germline CDR1 is SGHRS and CDR2 is YFSETQ. The V end was cut by 4 bases, the J end by 0 bases, with 16 bases between. CDR3 region: CASSPLGEGLNTEAFF. In DNA form, the CDR3 reads TGCGCCAGCAGCCCCCTGGGGGAGGGCCTGAACACTGAAGCTTTCTTT.

V usage is TRBV11-1 and J usage is TRBJ2-3; D could derive from TRBD1 or TRBD2 (5 bases each). This CDR3 is 16 amino acids long. Germline V gives CDR1 SGHAT, CDR2 FQDESV (reference sequence). Between the trimmed V and J ends, which lost 4 bases and 4 bases, there was a span of 18 bases. Here the CDR3 reads CASSYAGTRDADTQYF. CDR3 DNA: TGTGCCAGCAGCTACGCCGGGACGCGAGACGCAGATACGCAGTATTTT.

The chain employs TRBV7-2 and TRBJ2-3; 8 nucleotides agree with TRBD2. CDR1 is SGHTA, CDR2 FQGNSA, per germline. CDR3 length: 15 residues. V was clipped by 2 bases and J by 4 bases; unmatched bases: 5. The CDR3 DNA is TGTGCCAGCAGCTTAAACGGGGGGGCCCCAGATACGCAGTATTTT. It specifies CASSLNGGAPDTQYF.

J is TRBJ1-5 and V is TRBV6-5; the match to TRBD1 covers 7 bases. This CDR3 comprises 15 residues. The germline V gene has CDR1 MNHEY and CDR2 SVGAGI. V was pared by 6 bases and J by 4 bases, with 9 bases of the junction left unmatched. This CDR3 reads CASRAGTVGNQPQHF. DNA of the CDR3: TGTGCCAGCAGAGCCGGGACAGTGGGGAATCAGCCCCAGCATTTT.

This chain links TRBV4-1 with TRBJ2-4; D is unresolved. CDR3 size: 16 residues. V was cut by 1 base and J by 0 bases, with 10 bases left in between. The germline gives CDR1 MGHRA, CDR2 YSYEKL. The CDR3 region is CASSQVSVLAKNIQYF. CDR3 coding DNA: TGCGCCAGCAGCCAAGTGTCAGTCCTAGCCAAAAACATTCAGTACTTC.

This chain links TRBV7-9 with TRBJ1-4; no clear D. Trimming pared 1 base from V and 2 bases from J, leaving 8 bases between. CDR3 length: 15 residues. Germline CDR1 reads SEHNR; CDR2 reads FQNEAQ (reference sequence). CDR3 residues: CASSLGVRTNEKLFF. The CDR3 bases are TGTGCCAGCAGCTTAGGGGTGAGGACTAATGAAAAACTGTTTTTT.

The V and J genes are TRBV2 and TRBJ1-5; D is unresolved. This CDR3 has 14 residues. CDR1 and CDR2 from the germline V gene are SNHLY and FYNNEI. Trimming shortened V by 3 bases and J by 0 bases, and 6 bases separated the two germline ends. CDR3 sequence (DNA): TGTGCCAGCAGTGATGGATCTAGCAATCAGCCCCAGCATTTT. Amino acids: CASSDGSSNQPQHF.

The rearrangement joins TRBV15 to TRBJ2-5; TRBD1 matches 7 bases. Germline V gene sequence: CDR1 LNHNV, CDR2 YYDKDF (reference sequence). There are 17 residues in the CDR3. V dropped 0 bases and J dropped 4; count of bases not matched to a gene: 11. CDR3: CATSRDQDRARRETQYF. The DNA of the CDR3 is TGTGCCACCAGCAGAGATCAAGACAGGGCTCGCAGAGAGACCCAGTACTTC.